Below are 23 T cell receptor beta chains sequenced from a single sample in a study of T cells in women clearing cervical HPV infection. Clones were read by immunoSEQ multiplex PCR, and TCRdb kept only the in-frame ones, dropping some. Its table lists roughly 34,000 clones. The sample comprised blood buffy coat. These receptors were obtained from a woman aged 18 to 75 with a cervical HPV16 infection that either progressed to CIN3+ or cleared (not recorded which).

According to its frequency, this clone is medium-sized (0.01 to 0.1%). Read coverage stops 3 residues before the CDR3 terminus; the germline J gene supplies the remainder. The chain employs TRBV30 and TRBJ2-2; D gene uncertain. This CDR3 spans 16 amino acids. The germline V gene has CDR1 GTSNPN and CDR2 SVGIG (reference sequence). V was pared by 0 bases and J by 4 bases, with 15 bases between. The sequenced CDR3 bases are TGTGCCTGGAGTGTACCCCTTAACGGTCGCACCGGGGAG. Amino acid sequence: CAWSVPLNGRTGE. The whole CDR3 protein reads CAWSVPLNGRTGELFF. Full variable domain (outside the CDR3, taken from reference TRBV30 and TRBJ2-2): SQTIHQWPATLVQPVGSPLSLECTVEGTSNPNLYWYRQAAGRGLQLLFYSVGIGQISSEVPQNLSASRPQDRQFILSSKKLLLSDSGFYLCAWSVPLNGRTGELFFGEGSRLTVL.

In the case of this clone: The read ends 3 residues early relative to the CDR3; the germline J gene fills the gap. The chain carries TRBV2 and TRBJ2-6; D gene unclear. Germline loops: CDR1 SNHLY, CDR2 FYNNEI. CDR3 length: 13 residues. Trimming cost V 6 bases and J 3 bases, with 6 bases left between them. This CDR3 is CASSLNGANVLTF. CDR3 DNA, as far as it was read: TGTGCCAGCAGCCTTAATGGGGCCAACGTC.

With regard to this clone: The read ends 3 residues before the CDR3 terminus; that terminus is restored from the germline J gene. The chain couples TRBV7-6 to TRBJ1-4; TRBD1 agrees at 8 bases. With V trimmed by 4 bases and J by 7 bases, 14 bases remained unmatched. Germline V CDR1 and CDR2: SGHVS, FNYEAQ. CDR3 size: 17 residues. Here the CDR3 reads CASSSSLTGALGEKLFF. CDR3 DNA, as far as it was read: TGTGCCAGCAGCTCTTCGTTGACAGGGGCGCTGGGTGAAAAA.

As concerns this clone: The read ends 3 residues shy of where the CDR3 ends; the end is completed using the germline J gene. Other DNA sequences in the same sample also yield this CDR3. This rearrangement joins TRBV19 to TRBJ1-2; D ambiguous. Germline V gene data show CDR1 as LNHDA and CDR2 as SQIVND (reference sequence). This CDR3 is built from 14 residues. Here the CDR3 reads CASSIRGSYNDYTF. CDR3 DNA (partial): TGTGCCAGTAGTATCCGGGGTAGCTACAATGAC.

A remark on this clone: The read terminates 3 residues before the CDR3 end, so the remaining end is supplied by the germline J gene. The chain links TRBV19 to TRBJ1-1; the match to TRBD1 covers 9 bases. Trimming removed 5 bases from V and 4 bases from J; junction bases left unmatched: 5. The CDR3 length is 14 residues. CDR1 LNHDA and CDR2 SQIVND come from the germline V gene (reference sequence). The sequenced CDR3 bases are TGTGCCAGTAGTCTTGACAGGGGGTTCACTGAA. Translating it yields CASSLDRGFTE. The full-length CDR3 reads as CASSLDRGFTEAFF.

Concerning this clone: The read terminates 3 residues before the CDR3 end, so the remaining end is supplied by the germline J gene. J is TRBJ2-2 and V is TRBV19, with 7 bases identical to TRBD1. The length of the CDR3 is 14 residues. From germline, CDR1 is LNHDA and CDR2 SQIVND (reference sequence). The junction had 4 bases not matched to a gene; V was cut back by 5 bases and J by 4 bases. The CDR3 region is CASSPSGGTGELFF. CDR3 DNA (partial): TGTGCCAGTAGTCCCTCAGGGGGCACCGGGGAG.

About this clone: With the read ending 3 residues before the CDR3 end, the germline J gene is used to fill in that end. The chain couples TRBV19 to TRBJ2-1; possible D gene TRBD2, 5 bases. Germline assignment: CDR1 LNHDA and CDR2 SQIVND (reference sequence). The V end lost 7 bases, the J end lost 8 bases, and 21 bases lay between the germline ends. This CDR3 spans 15 amino acids. The chain's CDR3 is CASTLAGSPSDEQFF. Incomplete CDR3 DNA: TGTGCCAGTACGCTAGCCGGTTCACCGTCCGATGAG.

A remark on this clone: The read ends 3 residues before the CDR3 terminus; that terminus is restored from the germline J gene. This sequence joins TRBV20-1 and TRBJ1-2; 10 positions match TRBD1. CDR3 length equals 13 residues. J lost 2 bases, V lost 5 bases, and 2 bases had no gene match. Germline lookup yields CDR1 DFQATT and CDR2 SNEGSKA (reference sequence). Partial CDR3 DNA: TGCAGTGCTCCGGGACAGGGGAACTATGGC. This translates into CSAPGQGNYG. In full, the CDR3 is CSAPGQGNYGYTF.

A word on this clone: The CDR3 extends 3 residues past the end of the read, so its final part is completed from the germline J gene. The chain joins TRBV20-1 to TRBJ1-3, with 8 bases that match TRBD1. Germline values: CDR1 DFQATT, CDR2 SNEGSKA (reference sequence). Trimming cost V 5 bases and J 3 bases; bases outside gene matches: 6. CDR3 length: 14 residues. CDR3 DNA (partial): TGCAGTGCTTTTGACAGGGGTGGTGGAAACACC. Its protein is CSAFDRGGGNT. The whole CDR3 sequence reads CSAFDRGGGNTIYF.

With regard to this clone: Coverage ceases 3 residues before the CDR3 finishes, and the germline J gene fills in the end. The chain has TRBV5-6 and TRBJ1-5, with a weak D call TRBD1 (5 bases). The CDR3 sequence is 15 residues long. V lost 0 bases, J lost 3 bases, and 10 bases lay in between. Germline lookup yields CDR1 SGHDT and CDR2 YYEEEE. The CDR3 is CASSLGRAINQPQHF. CDR3 DNA, as far as it was read: TGTGCCAGCAGCTTGGGCAGGGCTATCAATCAGCCC.

CDR3 sequence: CASSINGVDGYTF. The CDR3 bases that were read are TGTGCCAGTAGTATAAACGGGGTGGACGGC. The chain has TRBV19 and TRBJ1-2; D not certain. The CDR3 is cut off 3 residues early in the read; its end comes from the germline J gene. Looked up from germline, CDR1 is LNHDA and CDR2 is SQIVND (reference sequence). This CDR3 is built from 13 residues.

As regards this clone: The read finishes 3 residues shy of the CDR3 end, and the germline J gene is used to complete it. This chain uses TRBV30 with TRBJ2-1; 14 positions match TRBD2. In germline, CDR1 is GTSNPN, CDR2 SVGIG (reference sequence). The CDR3 runs 19 residues. Losses at the gene ends were 4 bases for V and 4 bases for J; bases not matched to a gene: 15. This CDR3 is CAWTLTQTSGGARYNEQFF. The CDR3 bases that were read are TGTGCCTGGACCCTTACCCAGACTAGCGGGGGGGCGCGGTACAATGAG.

To note about this clone: Coverage ceases 3 residues before the CDR3 finishes, and the germline J gene fills in the end. V gene TRBV13 combines with J gene TRBJ1-1; D remains unclear. The germline V gene encodes CDR1 PRHDT and CDR2 FYEKMQ (reference sequence). V gave up 7 bases and J gave up 6 bases, with 9 bases separating them. The length of the CDR3 is 11 residues. Partial CDR3 DNA: TGTGCCAGCATCCAGGTCCCTGAA. It specifies CASIQVPE. The whole CDR3 protein is CASIQVPEAFF.

About this clone: The CDR3 goes on 3 residues after the read ends, and that part is filled in from the germline J gene. V gene TRBV20-1 combines with J gene TRBJ2-5, with 8 bases matching TRBD2. V shed 4 bases, J shed 3 bases, and the junction held 10 bases outside the gene matches. Germline V CDR1 and CDR2: DFQATT, SNEGSKA (reference sequence). The CDR3 is made up of 15 amino acids. CDR3 loop: CSATPAGGFKETQYF. The covered CDR3 bases are TGCAGTGCTACCCCCGCGGGGGGCTTCAAAGAGACC.

The DNA read from the CDR3 is TGTGCCAGCAGTTTAAAGCGGAACACTGAA. This sequence encodes CASSLKRNTE. The CDR3 in its entirety is CASSLKRNTEAFF. The V gene is TRBV11-2, the J gene TRBJ1-1, with D hard to call. The read finishes 3 residues shy of the CDR3 end, and the germline J gene is used to complete it. The CDR3 totals 13 residues. Per germline, CDR1 SGHAT and CDR2 FQNNGV. Trimming took 6 bases from V and 1 from J, leaving 9 bases between them.

Notes on this clone: The DNA ends 3 residues before the CDR3 does, and the rest of the CDR3 is filled in from the germline J gene. The gene calls are TRBV19 and TRBJ2-2; D is possibly TRBD1 (5 bases). Per the germline V gene, CDR1 is LNHDA and CDR2 is SQIVND (reference sequence). The V and J ends lost 4 bases and 9 bases respectively, with 15 bases between them. The CDR3 has 14 amino acids. The part of the CDR3 DNA that was read is TGTGCCAGTAGTAGGACAACCGGCCCCTGGGAG. This sequence encodes CASSRTTGPWE. The entire CDR3 reads CASSRTTGPWELFF.

Worth noting for this clone: The read finishes 3 residues shy of the CDR3 end, and the germline J gene is used to complete it. V is TRBV7-9 and J is TRBJ1-1, with 8 bases lining up with TRBD1. Germline V gives CDR1 SEHNR, CDR2 FQNEAQ (reference sequence). The CDR3 contains 14 residues. The chain's CDR3 is CASSSKGDRHGAFF. CDR3 DNA (partial): TGTGCCAGCAGCTCGAAAGGGGACAGGCACGGA. Filled out from reference TRBV7-9 and TRBJ1-1, the complete variable domain reads DTGVSQNPRHKITKRGQNVTFRCDPISEHNRLYWYRQTLGQGPEFLTYFQNEAQLEKSRLLSDRFSAERPKGSFSTLEIQRTEQGDSAMYLCASSSKGDRHGAFFGQGTRLTVV.

On this clone: The read ends 3 residues shy of where the CDR3 ends; the end is completed using the germline J gene. This rearrangement joins TRBV7-6 to TRBJ2-1; D unresolved. Germline CDR1 and CDR2: SGHVS and FNYEAQ. CDR3 length: 15 amino acids. V gave up 3 bases and J gave up 0 bases, with 9 bases separating them. CDR3 DNA, as far as it was read: TGTGCCAGCAGCTTGGTTGCGAGCTCCTACAATGAG. It specifies CASSLVASSYNE. The whole CDR3 sequence is CASSLVASSYNEQFF.

Worth noting for this clone: The read halts 3 residues ahead of the CDR3 end, with the missing end drawn from the germline J gene. This chain links TRBV18 with TRBJ1-1; D uncertain. The germline V gene has CDR1 KGHSH and CDR2 LQKENI. The CDR3 is 15 residues long. V dropped 2 bases and J dropped 0 bases, with 10 bases sitting between them. The CDR3 sequence is CASSPIGEMNTEAFF. CDR3 DNA (partial): TGTGCCAGCTCACCAATCGGGGAAATGAACACTGAA.

Of note for this clone: The read gets to within 3 residues of the CDR3 end, and the germline J gene fills in the rest. The identical CDR3 is also encoded by other nucleotide sequences in the sample. The rearrangement links TRBV18 to TRBJ2-7, with D possibly matching TRBD1 (6 bases). Germline V gene lookup returns CDR1 KGHSH and CDR2 LQKENI. The CDR3 spans 15 residues. With 6 bases removed from V and 2 bases from J, the gap between germline ends came to 17 bases. Incomplete CDR3 DNA: TGTGCCAGCTCCCTGACAGGACCATATCCCTACGAG. It codes for CASSLTGPYPYE. The full CDR3 sequence reads CASSLTGPYPYEQYF. Looking up the rest from reference TRBV18 and TRBJ2-7 gives the full variable domain: NAGVMQNPRHLVRRRGQEARLRCSPMKGHSHVYWYRQLPEEGLKFMVYLQKENIIDESGMPKERFSAEFPKEGPSILRIQQVVRGDSAAYFCASSLTGPYPYEQYFGPGTRLTVT.

A note on this clone: The DNA ends 3 residues before the CDR3 does, and the rest of the CDR3 is filled in from the germline J gene. The chain links TRBV7-9 to TRBJ1-1; D remains ambiguous. The CDR3 runs to 13 residues. Trimming took off 7 bases at V and 5 bases at J, with 14 bases between the two ends. Germline CDR1 is SEHNR and CDR2 is FQNEAQ (reference sequence). CDR3 in amino acids: CASMFAGVTEAFF. The DNA read from the CDR3 is TGTGCCAGCATGTTCGCCGGGGTTACTGAA.

Turning to this clone: The DNA ends 3 residues before the CDR3 does, and the rest of the CDR3 is filled in from the germline J gene. The V call is TRBV30, the J call TRBJ2-5; D ambiguous. Germline V gene data show CDR1 as GTSNPN and CDR2 as SVGIG (reference sequence). Trimming shortened V by 0 bases and J by 1 base, and 6 bases separated the two germline ends. This CDR3 contains 13 residues. The CDR3 bases that were read are TGTGCCTGGAGTGTTTACTTCCAAGAGACC. Translated, it gives CAWSVYFQET. The complete CDR3 protein is CAWSVYFQETQYF.

As for this clone: The read terminates 3 residues ahead of where the CDR3 ends, so the germline J gene completes it. This sequence joins TRBV18 and TRBJ2-4, with TRBD1 matching 8 bases. The CDR3 consists of 14 residues. In germline, CDR1 is KGHSH, CDR2 LQKENI. V was pared by 3 bases and J by 7 bases, with 5 bases of the junction left unmatched. The CDR3 sequence: CASSPGQGVNIQYF. The CDR3 bases that were read are TGTGCCAGCTCACCCGGACAGGGTGTCAACATT.